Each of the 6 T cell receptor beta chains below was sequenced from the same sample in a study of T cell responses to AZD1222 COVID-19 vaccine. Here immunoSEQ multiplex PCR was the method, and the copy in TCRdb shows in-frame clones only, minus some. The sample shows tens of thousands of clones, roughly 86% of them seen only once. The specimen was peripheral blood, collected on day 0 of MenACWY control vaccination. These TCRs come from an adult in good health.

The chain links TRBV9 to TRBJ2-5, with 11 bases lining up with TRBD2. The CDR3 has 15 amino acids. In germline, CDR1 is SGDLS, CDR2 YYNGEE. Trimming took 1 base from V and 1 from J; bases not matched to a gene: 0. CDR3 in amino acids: CASSVTSGGQETQYF. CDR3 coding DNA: TGTGCCAGCAGCGTAACTAGCGGGGGCCAAGAGACCCAGTACTTC.

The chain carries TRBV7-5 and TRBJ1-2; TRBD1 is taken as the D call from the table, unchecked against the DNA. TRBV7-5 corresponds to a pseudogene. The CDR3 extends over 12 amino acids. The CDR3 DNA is TGTGCCAGAAGCTTTCGACAGCCAAGCTACACCTTC. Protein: CARSFRQPSYTF.

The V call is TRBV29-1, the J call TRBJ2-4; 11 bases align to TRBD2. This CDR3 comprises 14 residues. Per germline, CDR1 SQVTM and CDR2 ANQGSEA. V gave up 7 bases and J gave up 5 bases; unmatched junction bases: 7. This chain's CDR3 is CSALLAGAQNIQYF. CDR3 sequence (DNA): TGCAGCGCGTTACTAGCGGGGGCGCAAAACATTCAGTACTTC.

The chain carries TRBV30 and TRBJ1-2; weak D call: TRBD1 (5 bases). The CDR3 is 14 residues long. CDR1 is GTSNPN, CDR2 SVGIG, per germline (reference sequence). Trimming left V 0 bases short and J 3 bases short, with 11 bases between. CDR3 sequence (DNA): TGTGCCTGGAGTGTAGGGTCAGGGTACTATGGCTACACCTTC. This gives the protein CAWSVGSGYYGYTF.

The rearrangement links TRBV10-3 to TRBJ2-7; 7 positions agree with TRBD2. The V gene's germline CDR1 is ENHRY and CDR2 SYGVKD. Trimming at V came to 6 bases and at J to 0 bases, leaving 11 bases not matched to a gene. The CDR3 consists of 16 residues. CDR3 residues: CAIRPGGSLSSYEQYF. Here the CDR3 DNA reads TGTGCCATCAGGCCGGGGGGTAGCCTCAGCTCCTACGAGCAGTACTTC.

The CDR3 DNA sequence: TGTGCCAGTAGTGACGACGAACGGACAGGAATAGACACTGAAGCTTTCTTT. Amino acids: CASSDDERTGIDTEAFF. The genes are TRBV19 and TRBJ1-1; the match to TRBD1 covers 7 bases. Germline V gives CDR1 LNHDA, CDR2 SQIVND (reference sequence). This CDR3 is built from 17 residues. V shed 5 bases, J shed 3 bases, and the junction held 15 bases outside the gene matches.